The next 13 T cell receptor beta chains were all read from a single sample in a study of OX40 agonist ivuxolimab in advanced cancers. TCRdb's copy holds only in-frame clones and misses some; the assay was immunoSEQ multiplex PCR. The repertoire holds approximately 80,000 clones, with about 93% as singletons. The sample was CD4+ or CD8+ T cells sorted from blood, taken in a trial of the OX40 agonist ivuxolimab. The source is an adult with an advanced solid tumor such as melanoma, head and neck, liver or kidney cancer.

This clone showed up just a few times. The gene calls are TRBV7-6 and TRBJ1-1; D perhaps matches TRBD1 (5 bases). CDR1 and CDR2 (germline): SGHVS, FNYEAQ. The CDR3 covers 15 residues. Trimming took 3 bases from V and 5 from J, leaving 16 bases between them. The CDR3 spells CASSLMIGGGTEAFF. DNA for the CDR3: TGTGCCAGCAGCTTGATGATCGGGGGAGGAACTGAAGCTTTCTTT.

The chain links TRBV4-2 to TRBJ2-1; D perhaps matches TRBD2 (6 bases). Germline assignment: CDR1 LGHNA and CDR2 YNFKEQ. This CDR3 spans 13 amino acids. Trimming stripped 4 bases from V and 6 bases from J, with 10 bases between. The CDR3 DNA reads as TGTGCCAGCAGCCCCCCCGGGGGCAATGAGCAGTTCTTC. Translating it yields CASSPPGGNEQFF.

Here the CDR3 DNA reads TGTGCCTGGGGGTCCGGGACTAGCGGGGGAGAGACCCAGTACTTC. Translating it yields CAWGSGTSGGETQYF. V usage is TRBV30 and J usage is TRBJ2-5; the match to TRBD2 covers 14 bases. V dropped 5 bases and J dropped 4; count of bases not matched to a gene: 6. Germline lookup yields CDR1 GTSNPN and CDR2 SVGIG (reference sequence). This CDR3 is 15 amino acids long.

The chain couples TRBV16 to TRBJ1-4, with a tentative D call TRBD1 (5 bases). CDR3 length: 13 amino acids. Germline V gene data show CDR1 as KGHSY and CDR2 as FQNENV. The V end lost 3 bases, the J end lost 8 bases, and 10 bases lay between the germline ends. The CDR3 DNA is TGTGCCAGCAGCCAGATGAGGGGCGAAAAACTGTTTTTT. This codes for CASSQMRGEKLFF.

J is TRBJ2-3 and V is TRBV18; perhaps D is TRBD1 or TRBD2 (5 bases each). There are 15 residues in the CDR3. V was cut by 3 bases and J by 2 bases, with 12 bases left in between. CDR1 is KGHSH, CDR2 LQKENI, per germline. DNA of the CDR3: TGTGCCAGCTCACCGACCGGGACCAACACAGATACGCAGTATTTT. Amino acids: CASSPTGTNTDTQYF.

For the CDR3, the DNA is TGTGCCAGTAGCCTGCAGGGAGGGGATAATTCACCCCTCCACTTT. Amino acids: CASSLQGGDNSPLHF. This chain joins TRBV19 and TRBJ1-6; D is perhaps TRBD1 (5 bases). Trimming took 6 bases from V and 5 from J, leaving 14 bases between them. Germline V gene data show CDR1 as LNHDA and CDR2 as SQIVND (reference sequence). The CDR3 runs to 15 residues.

Here the CDR3 reads CASSPWSGEGNEQFF. The CDR3 DNA reads TGTGCCAGCTCACCTTGGTCAGGGGAGGGGAATGAGCAGTTCTTC. The chain combines TRBV18 with TRBJ2-1; D is perhaps TRBD2 (7 bases). The CDR3 contains 15 residues. V was clipped by 3 bases and J by 7 bases, with 16 bases between them. Germline loops: CDR1 KGHSH, CDR2 LQKENI.

This clone was recorded once. The CDR3 bases are TGTGCCAGCAGCTGGAGCGGGGCCCTATACAATGAGCAGTTCTTC. Amino acids: CASSWSGALYNEQFF. This chain uses TRBV7-2 with TRBJ2-1; 7 nucleotides line up with TRBD2. This CDR3 contains 15 residues. V was pared by 4 bases and J by 4 bases, with 7 bases of the junction left unmatched. The germline gives CDR1 SGHTA, CDR2 FQGNSA.

The chain's CDR3 is CASSLVGVGYTF. The CDR3 DNA is TGTGCCAGCAGCTTAGTTGGGGTTGGCTACACCTTC. The rearrangement uses TRBV7-2 and TRBJ1-2; D not resolved. The CDR3 loop spans 12 amino acids. Trimming took 1 base from V and 7 from J, leaving 7 bases between them. Germline V gives CDR1 SGHTA, CDR2 FQGNSA. The full variable domain, rest sourced from reference TRBV7-2 and TRBJ1-2, is GAGVSQSPSNKVTEKGKDVELRCDPISGHTALYWYRQSLGQGLEFLIYFQGNSAPDKSGLPSDRFSAERTGGSVSTLTIQRTQQEDSAVYLCASSLVGVGYTFGSGTRLTVV.

The chain combines TRBV28 with TRBJ2-5, with D hard to call. Germline V gives CDR1 MDHEN, CDR2 SYDVKM. V lost 6 bases, J lost 4 bases, and 9 bases lay in between. The CDR3 totals 12 residues. DNA for the CDR3: TGTGCCAGCAGCCCCTGGGCAGAGACCCAGTACTTC. The encoded protein is CASSPWAETQYF.

The rearrangement joins TRBV2 to TRBJ1-2; possible D gene TRBD1, 5 bases. The CDR3 is 14 residues long. V was shortened by 5 bases and J by 0 bases, with 10 bases between the two germline ends. From germline, CDR1 is SNHLY and CDR2 FYNNEI. CDR3 nucleotide sequence: TGTGCCAGCAGTAGGGACGCCTCTAACTATGGCTACACCTTC. Protein: CASSRDASNYGYTF.

The rearrangement joins TRBV10-2 to TRBJ2-5; D unclear. Germline V CDR1 and CDR2: WSHSY, SAAADI. V lost 2 bases, J lost 5 bases, and 3 bases lay in between. The CDR3 consists of 11 residues. CDR3: CASSERETQYF. In nucleotides, the CDR3 is TGCGCCAGCAGTGAGCGGGAGACCCAGTACTTC.

This clone was recorded only once. The chain links TRBV4-1 to TRBJ2-7, with D perhaps matching TRBD1 (5 bases). The CDR3 spans 16 residues. CDR1 and CDR2 from the germline V gene are MGHRA and YSYEKL. The V end was cut by 0 bases, the J end by 5 bases, with 17 bases between. The CDR3 DNA reads as TGCGCCAGCAGCCAAGATTGGGGCAATTCTCCGGACGAGCAGTACTTC. The encoded protein is CASSQDWGNSPDEQYF.